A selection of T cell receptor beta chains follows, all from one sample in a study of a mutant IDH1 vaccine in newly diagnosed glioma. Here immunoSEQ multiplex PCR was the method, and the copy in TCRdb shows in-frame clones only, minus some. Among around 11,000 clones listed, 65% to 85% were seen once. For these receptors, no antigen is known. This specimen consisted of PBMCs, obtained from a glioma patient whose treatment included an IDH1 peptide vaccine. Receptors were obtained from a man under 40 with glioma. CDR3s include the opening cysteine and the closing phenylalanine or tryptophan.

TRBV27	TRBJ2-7	CASRGVSYEQYF
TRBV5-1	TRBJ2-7	CASSVDRGGNEQYF
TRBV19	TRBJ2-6	CASGRGTGANVLTF
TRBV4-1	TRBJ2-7	CASSQQGQGDYEQYF
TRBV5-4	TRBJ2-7	CASSLGYEQYF
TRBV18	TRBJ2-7	CASSVRSSPPYEQYF
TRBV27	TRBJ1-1	CASSFRTGGAGSTEAFF
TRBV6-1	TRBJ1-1	CASSGALNTEAFF
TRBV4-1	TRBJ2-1	CASSQERTSGLGEQFF
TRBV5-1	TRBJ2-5	CASAIRVATQETQYF
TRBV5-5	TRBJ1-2	CASSPISDSPTPKRYGYTF
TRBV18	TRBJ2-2	CASSPPERTGELFF
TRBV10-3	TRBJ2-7	CAIAGLDGSYEQYF
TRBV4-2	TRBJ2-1	CASSHSLAGEGNEQFF
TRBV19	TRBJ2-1	CASKKASGSSYNEQFF
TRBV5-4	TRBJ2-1	CASSLAMRLGHNEQFF
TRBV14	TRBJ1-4	CASSQRRAAAYEKLFF
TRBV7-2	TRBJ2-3	CASSLESDTDTQYF
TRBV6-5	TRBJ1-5	CASDPGFGEPQHF
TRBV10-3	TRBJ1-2	CAISESGPEGGGYGYTF
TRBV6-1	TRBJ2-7	CASGTYEQYF
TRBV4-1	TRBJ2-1	CASSRDSYNEQFF
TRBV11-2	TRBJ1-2	CASSSGDVWGYTF
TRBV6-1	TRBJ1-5	CASSERRAGDQPQHF
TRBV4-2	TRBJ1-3	CASSQDMEGPGNTIYF
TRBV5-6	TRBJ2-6	CASSFVRSGANVLTF
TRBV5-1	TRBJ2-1	CASSLATLAESYNEQFF
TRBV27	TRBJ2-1	CASSPGRGRFWAQFF
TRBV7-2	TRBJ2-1	CASSLMTVEQFF
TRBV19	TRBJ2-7	CASKRESSYEQYF
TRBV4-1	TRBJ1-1	CASSQEWGGINTEAFF
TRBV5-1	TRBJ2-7	CASSNGTGGLEQYF
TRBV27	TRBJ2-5	CASSSGLAGVQETQYF
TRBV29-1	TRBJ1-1	CSAKTEFDTEAFF
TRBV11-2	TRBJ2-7	CASSFQPTGLDEQYF
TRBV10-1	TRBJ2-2	CASSESIGGPTSNTGELFF